The rows below give T cell receptor beta chains drawn from one sample of a study of Ad26.COV2.S vaccination and SARS-CoV-2 variants. Sequenced by immunoSEQ multiplex PCR; TCRdb stores in-frame clones only, minus some. The data hold 300,000 to 350,000 clones, with around 89% observed a single time. The material was peripheral blood, obtained in a trial of Ad26.COV2.S vaccine versus placebo. The receptors were sampled from a person aged 18-60 years who received the Ad26.COV2.S COVID-19 vaccine or a placebo. Each CDR3 is given with its conserved first and last residue. A D gene is named only where the DNA matches it firmly. Clone sizes are given selectively: once, few, many, or a class where the clone is expanded.

CDR3 protein: CASSVASGGHNEQFF; CDR3 DNA: TGTGCCAGCAGCGTAGCCAGCGGGGGCCACAATGAGCAGTTCTTC; D gene: TRBD2; J gene: TRBJ2-1; clone size: -; V gene: TRBV9
CDR3 protein: CASSLDRTEAFF; CDR3 DNA: TGTGCCAGCAGCTTGGATCGCACTGAAGCTTTCTTT; D gene: -; J gene: TRBJ1-1; clone size: -; V gene: TRBV5-6
CDR3 protein: CASSLVGFEQFF; CDR3 DNA: TGTGCCAGCAGCTTAGTAGGGTTTGAGCAGTTCTTC; D gene: -; J gene: TRBJ2-1; clone size: -; V gene: TRBV7-9
CDR3 protein: CASSQTALNTEAFF; CDR3 DNA: TGCGCCAGCAGCCAGACAGCCCTGAACACTGAAGCTTTCTTT; D gene: -; J gene: TRBJ1-1; clone size: -; V gene: TRBV4-1
CDR3 protein: CASSFGYYSYNSPLHF; CDR3 DNA: TGTGCCAGCAGCTTTGGTTACTACTCCTATAATTCACCCCTCCACTTT; D gene: -; J gene: TRBJ1-6; clone size: -; V gene: TRBV5-6
CDR3 protein: CATNWTKRSEQFF; CDR3 DNA: TGTGCCACGAATTGGACTAAACGGTCTGAGCAGTTCTTC; D gene: -; J gene: TRBJ2-1; clone size: -; V gene: TRBV15
CDR3 protein: CASSLGRAGLVYGYTF; CDR3 DNA: TGTGCCAGCAGCTTAGGGCGGGCAGGGCTCGTCTATGGCTACACCTTC; D gene: -; J gene: TRBJ1-2; clone size: -; V gene: TRBV7-9
CDR3 protein: CASSILAGGRYEQYF; CDR3 DNA: TGTGCCAGTAGTATCCTCGCGGGAGGGCGGTACGAGCAGTACTTC; D gene: TRBD2; J gene: TRBJ2-7; clone size: -; V gene: TRBV19
CDR3 protein: CASSTTNTGELFF; CDR3 DNA: TGTGCTAGCAGCACGACCAACACCGGGGAGCTGTTTTTT; D gene: -; J gene: TRBJ2-2; clone size: -; V gene: TRBV7-7
CDR3 protein: CASSEVAGDFGTGELFF; CDR3 DNA: TGTGCCAGCAGTGAAGTTGCGGGAGACTTCGGCACCGGGGAGCTGTTTTTT; D gene: TRBD2; J gene: TRBJ2-2; clone size: -; V gene: TRBV6-1
CDR3 protein: CASSLGPGGTDTQYF; CDR3 DNA: TGCGCCAGCAGCTTGGGGCCGGGTGGAACAGATACGCAGTATTTT; D gene: -; J gene: TRBJ2-3; clone size: -; V gene: TRBV5-1
CDR3 protein: CASSPNYEQYF; CDR3 DNA: TGTGCCAGCAGCCCGAACTACGAGCAGTACTTC; D gene: -; J gene: TRBJ2-7; clone size: -; V gene: TRBV7-8
CDR3 protein: CASSFGNNGYTF; CDR3 DNA: TGTGCCAGCAGCTTCGGTAACAATGGCTACACCTTC; D gene: -; J gene: TRBJ1-2; clone size: -; V gene: TRBV7-9
CDR3 protein: CASSLGAGFFGNTIYF; CDR3 DNA: TGTGCCAGCAGTTTAGGGGCAGGGTTCTTCGGAAACACCATATATTTT; D gene: -; J gene: TRBJ1-3; clone size: -; V gene: TRBV28
CDR3 protein: CASSLEASGGNTDTQYF; CDR3 DNA: TGCGCCAGCAGCTTGGAGGCTAGCGGGGGAAACACAGATACGCAGTATTTT; D gene: TRBD2; J gene: TRBJ2-3; clone size: -; V gene: TRBV5-1
CDR3 protein: CASSEAGFAEAFF; CDR3 DNA: TGTGCCAGCAGTGAAGCAGGGTTCGCTGAAGCTTTCTTT; D gene: -; J gene: TRBJ1-1; clone size: -; V gene: TRBV2
CDR3 protein: CASSVGYNEQFF; CDR3 DNA: TGTGCCAGCAGCGTAGGTTACAATGAGCAGTTCTTC; D gene: -; J gene: TRBJ2-1; clone size: -; V gene: TRBV9
CDR3 protein: CASSYLAWGVRDLRYEQYF; CDR3 DNA: TGTGCCAGCAGCTACTTAGCGTGGGGAGTCCGGGACCTACGGTACGAGCAGTACTTC; D gene: -; J gene: TRBJ2-7; clone size: -; V gene: TRBV7-9
CDR3 protein: CASRYRRQLTYNEQFF; CDR3 DNA: TGCGCCAGCAGATACCGACGGCAGTTGACCTACAATGAGCAGTTCTTC; D gene: -; J gene: TRBJ2-1; clone size: -; V gene: TRBV23-1
CDR3 protein: CASSLEGRTYEQYF; CDR3 DNA: TGCGCCAGCAGCTTGGAGGGGAGGACCTACGAGCAGTACTTC; D gene: -; J gene: TRBJ2-7; clone size: -; V gene: TRBV5-1
CDR3 protein: CASSSTGTGRSGANVLTF; CDR3 DNA: TGCGCCAGCAGCTCCACCGGGACAGGAAGATCTGGGGCCAACGTCCTGACTTTC; D gene: TRBD1; J gene: TRBJ2-6; clone size: -; V gene: TRBV5-1
CDR3 protein: CSGAFSGTQETQYF; CDR3 DNA: TGCAGCGGCGCCTTTTCCGGGACCCAAGAGACCCAGTACTTC; D gene: -; J gene: TRBJ2-5; clone size: -; V gene: TRBV29-1
CDR3 protein: CASSVGGAGNTIYF; CDR3 DNA: TGTGCCAGCAGCGTGGGGGGCGCTGGAAACACCATATATTTT; D gene: -; J gene: TRBJ1-3; clone size: -; V gene: TRBV7-9
CDR3 protein: CASSLGADNNSPLHF; CDR3 DNA: TGCGCCAGCAGCTTGGGGGCGGACAATAATTCACCCCTCCACTTT; D gene: -; J gene: TRBJ1-6; clone size: few; V gene: TRBV5-1
CDR3 protein: CASSEGEVGYEQYF; CDR3 DNA: TGTGCCAGCAGCGAGGGGGAGGTTGGCTACGAGCAGTACTTC; D gene: -; J gene: TRBJ2-7; clone size: -; V gene: TRBV9
CDR3 protein: CASMSRSGTTYNEQFF; CDR3 DNA: TGTGCCAGCATGTCGAGGTCAGGGACAACCTACAATGAGCAGTTCTTC; D gene: -; J gene: TRBJ2-1; clone size: -; V gene: TRBV5-5
CDR3 protein: CSASVTVNYGYTF; CDR3 DNA: TGCAGTGCTAGTGTCACAGTTAACTATGGCTACACCTTC; D gene: -; J gene: TRBJ1-2; clone size: -; V gene: TRBV20-1
CDR3 protein: CASSFSPTYEQYF; CDR3 DNA: TGTGCCAGCAGCTTTTCCCCAACCTACGAGCAGTACTTC; D gene: -; J gene: TRBJ2-7; clone size: -; V gene: TRBV5-4
CDR3 protein: CASSLGSGNTIYF; CDR3 DNA: TGTGCCAGCAGCTTAGGCTCTGGAAACACCATATATTTT; D gene: -; J gene: TRBJ1-3; clone size: -; V gene: TRBV7-9
CDR3 protein: CSVPDRFYGYTF; CDR3 DNA: TGCAGCGTGCCGGACAGGTTCTATGGCTACACCTTC; D gene: TRBD1; J gene: TRBJ1-2; clone size: once; V gene: TRBV29-1
CDR3 protein: CATSSDRLYSNQPQHF; CDR3 DNA: TGTGCCACCAGCAGCGACAGGTTGTATAGCAATCAGCCCCAGCATTTT; D gene: -; J gene: TRBJ1-5; clone size: -; V gene: TRBV15
CDR3 protein: CASSQGGNEQFF; CDR3 DNA: TGTGCCAGCAGCCAAGGGGGGAATGAGCAGTTCTTC; D gene: -; J gene: TRBJ2-1; clone size: -; V gene: TRBV28
CDR3 protein: CASSLDSRRETQYF; CDR3 DNA: TGCGCCAGCAGCTTGGACAGCAGACGAGAGACCCAGTACTTC; D gene: -; J gene: TRBJ2-5; clone size: -; V gene: TRBV5-1
CDR3 protein: CASSLGGTPDTQYF; CDR3 DNA: TGTGCCAGCAGCCTGGGAGGGACGCCAGATACGCAGTATTTT; D gene: TRBD2; J gene: TRBJ2-3; clone size: -; V gene: TRBV13
CDR3 protein: CASSANRDREKFGYTF; CDR3 DNA: TGTGCCAGTAGTGCAAACCGGGACAGGGAAAAGTTCGGCTACACCTTC; D gene: TRBD1; J gene: TRBJ1-2; clone size: -; V gene: TRBV19
CDR3 protein: CASSQDYSSEQYF; CDR3 DNA: TGCGCCAGCAGCCAAGATTACTCCTCCGAGCAGTACTTC; D gene: -; J gene: TRBJ2-7; clone size: once; V gene: TRBV4-3
CDR3 protein: CASSLGRNTEAFF; CDR3 DNA: TGTGCCAGCAGCTTAGGAAGGAATACTGAAGCTTTCTTT; D gene: -; J gene: TRBJ1-1; clone size: -; V gene: TRBV5-4
CDR3 protein: CASSYSGTGAGTEAFF; CDR3 DNA: TGTGCCAGCAGTTACTCGGGGACAGGGGCAGGCACTGAAGCTTTCTTT; D gene: TRBD1; J gene: TRBJ1-1; clone size: -; V gene: TRBV6-5
CDR3 protein: CASSPTPTDGRGFDYGYTF; CDR3 DNA: TGTGCCAGCAGTCCGACACCCACGGACGGACGCGGTTTCGACTATGGCTACACCTTC; D gene: -; J gene: TRBJ1-2; clone size: -; V gene: TRBV7-9
CDR3 protein: CTSSYHPGRILDEQFF; CDR3 DNA: TGCACCAGCAGCTATCATCCCGGGAGGATCTTAGATGAGCAGTTCTTC; D gene: -; J gene: TRBJ2-1; clone size: -; V gene: TRBV1
CDR3 protein: CASSQDRSSGANVLTF; CDR3 DNA: TGCGCCAGCAGCCAAGATAGAAGCTCTGGGGCCAACGTCCTGACTTTC; D gene: -; J gene: TRBJ2-6; clone size: few; V gene: TRBV4-3
CDR3 protein: CASSIAGSGQFF; CDR3 DNA: TGTGCCAGTAGTATAGCGGGGTCCGGGCAGTTCTTC; D gene: -; J gene: TRBJ2-1; clone size: -; V gene: TRBV19